The 19 T cell receptor beta chains given below trace back to one sample, sequenced in a study of early T cells in non-severe SARS-CoV-2 infection. MiXCR was run by TCRdb on the 5' RACE reads, yielding one entry per CDR3 protein. The table includes over 50,000 distinct CDR3 sequences, 10% to 12% detected once. Sequencing used whole blood. The receptors come from an adult who was a healthcare worker with PCR-confirmed SARS-CoV-2 infection or an uninfected control (not recorded which).

A few counts support this clonotype. This chain joins TRBV29-1 and TRBJ1-1; D is perhaps TRBD1 (6 bases). The germline V gene has CDR1 SQVTM and CDR2 ANQGSEA. V lost 6 bases and J 8 bases, leaving 10 bases between the germline ends. The CDR3 is 10 residues long. The chain's CDR3 is CSVLTGEAFF. The CDR3 nucleotides read TGCAGCGTCCTGACAGGCGAAGCTTTCTTT.

This clonotype was counted ten times or more. The genes are TRBV18 and TRBJ1-4; TRBD1 matches 8 bases. V shed 3 bases and J 2 bases; nucleotides not matched to a gene: 2. CDR1 is KGHSH, CDR2 LQKENI, per germline. The CDR3 extends over 15 amino acids. CDR3 nucleotide sequence: TGTGCCAGCTCACCCACAGGGGGGACTAATGAAAAACTGTTTTTT. Its protein product is CASSPTGGTNEKLFF.

This clonotype was observed at least ten times. In DNA form, the CDR3 reads TGTGCCAGCAGCTTCGGAGTCTCCACAGATACGCAGTATTTT. Its protein is CASSFGVSTDTQYF. This chain uses TRBV7-8 with TRBJ2-3, with no clear D. The CDR3 is made up of 14 amino acids. V was pared by 3 bases and J by 2 bases, with 9 bases between. Germline V gene sequence: CDR1 SGHVS, CDR2 FQNEAQ.

This clonotype has a handful of counts. This sequence joins TRBV7-2 and TRBJ2-3; 8 nucleotides align to TRBD1. The V segment lost 4 bases and the J segment 2 bases; nucleotides outside the gene matches: 11. Germline CDR1 and CDR2: SGHTA and FQGNSA. The CDR3 has 17 residues. CDR3 protein: CASSSRTGRLVTDTQYF. CDR3 in DNA: TGTGCCAGCAGCTCTCGGACAGGGAGGCTCGTCACAGATACGCAGTATTTT.

This clonotype showed up just a few times. This chain uses TRBV6-4 with TRBJ1-2; maybe TRBD1 (6 bases). The CDR3 length is 15 residues. Trimming cost V 0 bases and J 4 bases, with 12 bases left between them. Germline CDR1 and CDR2: MRHNA and SNTAGT. The CDR3: CASSDSGGASYGYTF. CDR3 sequence (DNA): TGTGCCAGCAGTGACTCTGGGGGGGCCAGCTATGGCTACACCTTC.

This clonotype was recorded many times. The CDR3 region has the DNA TGCGCCAGCAGCCAAGAACCAGCCCCCTACGAGCAGTACTTC. It specifies CASSQEPAPYEQYF. The chain couples TRBV4-1 to TRBJ2-7, with D uncertain. Germline V gives CDR1 MGHRA, CDR2 YSYEKL. Trimming shortened V by 0 bases and J by 2 bases, and 8 bases separated the two germline ends. This CDR3 has 14 residues.

The chain couples TRBV20-1 to TRBJ2-7; D may be TRBD2 (5 bases). The CDR3 has 13 amino acids. The V end lost 3 bases, the J end lost 3 bases, and 12 bases lay between the germline ends. Germline V gene lookup returns CDR1 DFQATT and CDR2 SNEGSKA (reference sequence). CDR3 nucleotides: TGCAGTGCTAGTGCCGCGGGCGACTACGAGCAGTACTTC. Its protein is CSASAAGDYEQYF.

The chain combines TRBV5-1 with TRBJ2-1; 10 bases agree with TRBD2. Germline-derived CDR1 and CDR2 are SGHRS and YFSETQ. The CDR3 spans 16 residues. Unmatched junction bases numbered 3, after V lost 3 bases and J lost 0 bases. CDR3 DNA sequence: TGCGCCAGCAGCTCCTCTAGCGGGAGCTCCTACAATGAGCAGTTCTTC. It is translated as CASSSSSGSSYNEQFF.

The chain combines TRBV19 with TRBJ1-1; D remains unclear. Trimming stripped 5 bases from V and 4 bases from J, with 14 bases between. CDR3 size: 14 residues. Looked up from germline, CDR1 is LNHDA and CDR2 is SQIVND (reference sequence). This CDR3 reads CASSPWVEATEAFF. The CDR3 DNA sequence: TGTGCCAGTAGTCCCTGGGTTGAGGCCACTGAAGCTTTCTTT. The full variable domain, rest sourced from reference TRBV19 and TRBJ1-1, is DGGITQSPKYLFRKEGQNVTLSCEQNLNHDAMYWYRQDPGQGLRLIYYSQIVNDFQKGDIAEGYSVSREKKESFPLTVTSAQKNPTAFYLCASSPWVEATEAFFGQGTRLTVV.

This clonotype was observed many times. This chain uses TRBV27 with TRBJ1-1, with D uncertain. CDR1 is MNHEY, CDR2 SMNVEV, per germline (reference sequence). This CDR3 has 13 amino acids. Trimming pared 4 bases from V and 4 bases from J, leaving 10 bases between. DNA of the CDR3: TGTGCCAGCAGTTACAGCCCAAGCACTGAAGCTTTCTTT. This encodes CASSYSPSTEAFF.

This clonotype was recorded at least ten times. The chain carries TRBV29-1 and TRBJ2-1; 12 bases are shared with TRBD2. After removal of 6 bases from V and 8 bases from J, the junction contained 8 bases not matched to a gene. This CDR3 has 14 amino acids. CDR1 and CDR2 (germline): SQVTM, ANQGSEA. In nucleotides, the CDR3 is TGCAGCGTGGACCTAGCGGGGGGGCCTCATGAGCAGTTCTTC. Its protein product is CSVDLAGGPHEQFF.

There are many counts of this clonotype. This sequence joins TRBV6-2 or TRBV6-3 and TRBJ1-1; D unresolved. Germline V gene sequence: CDR1 MNHEY, CDR2 SVGEGT. The V end was cut by 3 bases, the J end by 8 bases, with 16 bases between. This CDR3 is built from 14 residues. The CDR3 here is CASSYQRERKEAFF. The CDR3 DNA reads as TGTGCCAGCAGTTATCAGAGGGAGAGAAAGGAAGCTTTCTTT.

About this clonotype: The junction departs from the called germline gene at one end, perhaps through a read error. The CDR3 loop is CASSLGGLLYSPLLF. The CDR3 nucleotides read TGTGCCAGCAGTTTAGGGGGTCTGCTCTATTCACCCCTCCTCTTT. V and J are TRBV12-3 or TRBV12-4 and TRBJ1-6; no clear D gene. The CDR3 totals 15 residues.

V and J are TRBV7-2 and TRBJ2-7, with 11 nucleotides matching TRBD2. Unmatched junction bases numbered 4, after V lost 1 base and J lost 2 bases. Germline values: CDR1 SGHTA, CDR2 FQGNSA. CDR3 length equals 16 residues. The CDR3 DNA reads TGTGCCAGCAGCTTAGGGGTACTAGCGGGGGCCTACGAGCAGTACTTC. It specifies CASSLGVLAGAYEQYF. Full variable domain (missing parts from reference TRBV7-2 and TRBJ2-7): GAGVSQSPSNKVTEKGKDVELRCDPISGHTALYWYRQSLGQGLEFLIYFQGNSAPDKSGLPSDRFSAERTGGSVSTLTIQRTQQEDSAVYLCASSLGVLAGAYEQYFGPGTRLTVT.

This clonotype was seen ten or more times. The chain recombines TRBV29-1 with TRBJ2-5; no reliable D call. This CDR3 contains 16 residues. V lost 3 bases to trimming and J lost 5 bases, with 22 bases between them. Germline assignment: CDR1 SQVTM and CDR2 ANQGSEA. The CDR3 bases are TGCAGCGTTGAGTTGCTGGTCGGGCGGAGCCGGGAGACCCAGTACTTC. Its protein product is CSVELLVGRSRETQYF.

At least ten counts were recorded for this clonotype. The V call is TRBV27, the J call TRBJ2-7; TRBD1 aligns across 12 bases. The length of the CDR3 is 15 residues. V lost 11 bases and J lost 0; bases outside the gene matches: 8. Germline CDR1 and CDR2: MNHEY and SMNVEV (reference sequence). CDR3 region: CASGQGAFSSYEQYF. As DNA, the CDR3 is TGTGCCTCGGGACAGGGGGCCTTTAGCTCCTACGAGCAGTACTTC.

This clonotype was found many times. This chain connects TRBV7-8 to TRBJ1-6; D is unclear. CDR1 SGHVS and CDR2 FQNEAQ come from the germline V gene. V dropped 5 bases and J dropped 13 bases, with 12 bases sitting between them. This CDR3 has 12 amino acids. The CDR3 region is CASSPEVGPLHF. CDR3 DNA sequence: TGTGCCAGCAGCCCGGAGGTCGGGCCCCTCCACTTT.

This clonotype appeared once. The chain joins TRBV2 to TRBJ2-5; D call uncertain. The CDR3 contains 13 residues. Germline CDR1 is SNHLY and CDR2 is FYNNEI. The V end lost 6 bases, the J end lost 2 bases, and 10 bases lay between the germline ends. The CDR3 DNA follows: TGTGCCAGCAGATACCTACCGCAAGAGACCCAGTACTTC. It specifies CASRYLPQETQYF.

This clonotype has a count of ten or more. The chain uses TRBV25-1 and TRBJ2-3; the D is unclear. The CDR3 is made up of 13 amino acids. Germline CDR1 is MGHDK and CDR2 is SYGVNS. V lost 4 bases and J lost 5, with 10 bases in between. CDR3 amino acids: CASSGLRIDTQYF. In nucleotides, the CDR3 is TGTGCCAGCAGTGGCCTACGGATAGATACGCAGTATTTT.